This T cell receptor (beta chain) was identified in a study of shared clonotypes between healthy human individuals. Findings and caveats of the study: Represented genetic and exposure-history diversity was restricted by having few donors.

J lost 1 base, V lost 3 bases, and 5 bases had no gene match. There are 14 residues in the CDR3. Germline assignment: CDR1 SQVTM and CDR2 ANQGSEA. As concerns this clone: Its antigen is currently unknown.

Profiling relied on immunoSEQ multiplex PCR, and the TCRdb table lists in-frame clones only, not all of them. The sample carries a few hundred thousand clones, 70% to 80% recorded once. Input material: PBMCs. J is TRBJ2-5 and V is TRBV29-1; 7 bases line up with TRBD2. This clonotype originated in a woman aged 40 to 49 in good health. Some clones in this sample may be carry-over from other donors' samples. The CDR3 DNA follows: TGCAGCGTTGAGAAAGGCGGGGGCCAAGAGACCCAGTACTTC. This encodes CSVEKGGGQETQYF.